This T cell receptor beta chain is drawn from a study of shared clonotypes between healthy human individuals. Study observations and caveats: Clonotypes shared by all four donors outscored non-shared clonotypes in generation probability. Larger estimated richness was generally recorded for naive subsets relative to memory subsets. The genetic and exposure-history diversity represented was limited by few donors. Sharing across four donors was highest in naive CD4 (around 5%) and lowest in memory CD8 (roughly 0.4%).

Trimming removed 5 bases from V and 1 base from J, with 17 bases in between. The length of the CDR3 is 16 residues. Germline V gives CDR1 SNHLY, CDR2 FYNNEI. A word on this clone: Its antigen remains unknown.

Sequencing was performed with immunoSEQ multiplex PCR; in TCRdb, only in-frame clones are kept and a portion is missing. The table has about 1.5 million clones, roughly 95% seen once. The V gene is TRBV2, the J gene TRBJ1-2, with D maybe TRBD1 (5 bases). The origin of this receptor is a young man in good health. What was sequenced was naive CD4+ T cells sorted from blood. Sample subset: CD45RA+ positively selected. CDR3 protein: CASSSAMGPLNYGYTF. The CDR3, as DNA: TGTGCCAGCAGTTCGGCGATGGGACCTCTTAACTATGGCTACACCTTC.